This T cell receptor beta chain was profiled in a study of siplizumab effects on memory and regulatory T cells. With regard to this clone: Its antigen is not known.

Broader study findings: The average Treg-derived proportion among mappable alloreactive CD4+ clones was 55% to 80% with siplizumab versus about 28% in controls. Naive T cells appeared more diverse than memory cells and seemed to be major alloresponse contributors. Siplizumab brought about a significant reduction in alloreactive sequences traceable to unstimulated CD4+ memory cells. In roughly 80-97% of proliferating CD4+ or CD8+ clones, a naive or memory phenotype could not be assigned.

J was trimmed by 1 base and V by 2 bases; bases with no gene match: 4. CDR3 length equals 16 residues. Germline V CDR1 and CDR2: SGHNT, YENEEA. Sequenced by immunoSEQ multiplex PCR; TCRdb stores in-frame clones only, minus some. The sample lists fewer than 120,000 clones; roughly 92% were seen once. Sequenced: CD4+ T cells sorted from blood. The receptor comes from a human donor in good health. The genes are TRBV11-3 and TRBJ2-5, with TRBD1 matching over 10 bases. CDR3: CASSLSGTGVQETQYF. The CDR3 nucleotides read TGTGCCAGCAGCTTATCCGGGACAGGGGTCCAAGAGACCCAGTACTTC.